This T cell receptor (beta chain) was sequenced for a study of blood T cell repertoires in COVID-19. V was clipped by 3 bases and J by 8 bases, with 11 bases between them. The CDR3 is 12 amino acids. Germline CDR1 and CDR2: SGHDT and YYEEEE. Patients at the Seattle site were enrolled during active infection and followed longitudinally. Original analysis: Reference gene primers were amplified, and this amplification served to estimate nucleated cell counts. The method was immunoSEQ multiplex PCR; TCRdb's version includes in-frame clones alone and lacks a portion of them. Clone size and V and J calls were adopted from that table, with D and trimming inferred from the DNA. The table includes 150,000 to 200,000 clones, 85% to 95% detected once.

The chain employs TRBV5-6 and TRBJ1-1, with D perhaps TRBD1 (6 bases). The sequenced sample consisted of peripheral blood. The origin of this receptor is a woman aged 55 to 70 with COVID-19, enrolled during active disease. This CDR3 reads CASSSRTGEAFF. The CDR3 DNA is TGTGCCAGCAGCTCACGAACAGGGGAAGCTTTCTTT.